This TCR beta chain was captured by sequencing in a study of T cells in Graves' hyperthyroidism and ophthalmopathy. As for the study in general: Before any treatment, at initial diagnosis, peripheral blood was collected.

Amplification of TCR beta CDR3 regions was performed using RNA transcripts as template. First-round RT-PCR with HTBI primers amplified the TCR CDR3 region. TCRdb reprocessed the multiplex PCR reads via MiXCR and lists one record per CDR3 protein. The sample has about 350,000 distinct CDR3 sequences; 15% to 20% are singletons. Germline assignment: CDR1 DFQATT and CDR2 SNEGSKA (reference sequence). V shed 5 bases, J shed 5 bases, and the junction held 2 bases outside the gene matches. The CDR3 consists of 11 residues. This clonotype was seen at least ten times. Exclusion of a patient resulted from uncontrolled infection, other autoimmune disease, pregnancy or lactation.

The sample was blood. The rearrangement joins TRBV20-1 to TRBJ1-2, with 7 positions matching TRBD1. The clonotype originates from a woman between 35 and 50 years old with Graves' ophthalmopathy. The CDR3 sequence is CSAAGGYGYTF. Written as DNA, the CDR3 is TGCAGTGCTGCAGGGGGTTATGGCTACACCTTC.